This TCR beta chain was sequenced during a study of identical twins. The table lists this clonotype with many counts. The CDR3 consists of 14 residues. The ends lost 4 bases at V and 4 bases at J; junction bases unmatched: 4. Healthy Caucasians were all of the donors. Using its own MiXCR run on the 5' RACE reads, TCRdb lists one record per CDR3 protein. The table has some 1,600,000 distinct CDR3 sequences, 32% seen once; the top ten hold approximately 0.29%. The TCR comes from a newborn girl in good health. Sequencing was carried out using cord blood. This chain connects TRBV12-3 or TRBV12-4 to TRBJ2-7; TRBD1 matches 10 bases. The CDR3 DNA is TGTGCCAGCAGTTCGGGACAGGGGCCTTACGAGCAGTACTTC. It specifies CASSSGQGPYEQYF.